This T cell receptor (beta chain) stems from a study of cytotoxic CD8 clonotypes in ibrutinib-treated CLL. Study at large: Productive templates per sample averaged 255,043; productive rearrangements, 85,000 to 95,000.

CDR1 is MDHEN and CDR2 is SYDVKM in the germline V gene. V was cut by 6 bases and J by 0 bases, with 9 bases left in between. This CDR3 is 14 amino acids long. The protocol was immunoSEQ multiplex PCR, while the TCRdb copy is restricted to in-frame clones and leaves out a portion. The data hold 15,000 to 20,000 clones, with over 70% observed a single time. About 2 micrograms of genomic DNA, which was extracted from cryopreserved PBMCs, served as the material used for the TCR beta libraries. This specimen was PBMCs, taken before ibrutinib treatment. The source is a human donor with chronic lymphocytic leukemia. The chain couples TRBV28 to TRBJ1-5; D not resolved. The DNA for the CDR3 is TGTGCCAGCAGCCCTAACCATAGCAATCAGCCCCAGCATTTT. Protein: CASSPNHSNQPQHF.